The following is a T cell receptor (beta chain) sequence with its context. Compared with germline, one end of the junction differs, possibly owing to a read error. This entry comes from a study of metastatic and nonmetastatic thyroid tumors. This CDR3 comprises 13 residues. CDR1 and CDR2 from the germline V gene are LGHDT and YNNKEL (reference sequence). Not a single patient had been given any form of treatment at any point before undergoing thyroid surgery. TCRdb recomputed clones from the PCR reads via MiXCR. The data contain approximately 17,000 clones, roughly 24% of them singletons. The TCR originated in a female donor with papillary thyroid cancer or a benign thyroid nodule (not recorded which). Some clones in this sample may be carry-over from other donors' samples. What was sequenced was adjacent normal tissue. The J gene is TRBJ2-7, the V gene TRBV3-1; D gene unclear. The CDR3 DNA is TGTGCCAGCAGCCAAGGCACGGGCGAACAGCACCACTTC. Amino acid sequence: CASSQGTGEQHHF.